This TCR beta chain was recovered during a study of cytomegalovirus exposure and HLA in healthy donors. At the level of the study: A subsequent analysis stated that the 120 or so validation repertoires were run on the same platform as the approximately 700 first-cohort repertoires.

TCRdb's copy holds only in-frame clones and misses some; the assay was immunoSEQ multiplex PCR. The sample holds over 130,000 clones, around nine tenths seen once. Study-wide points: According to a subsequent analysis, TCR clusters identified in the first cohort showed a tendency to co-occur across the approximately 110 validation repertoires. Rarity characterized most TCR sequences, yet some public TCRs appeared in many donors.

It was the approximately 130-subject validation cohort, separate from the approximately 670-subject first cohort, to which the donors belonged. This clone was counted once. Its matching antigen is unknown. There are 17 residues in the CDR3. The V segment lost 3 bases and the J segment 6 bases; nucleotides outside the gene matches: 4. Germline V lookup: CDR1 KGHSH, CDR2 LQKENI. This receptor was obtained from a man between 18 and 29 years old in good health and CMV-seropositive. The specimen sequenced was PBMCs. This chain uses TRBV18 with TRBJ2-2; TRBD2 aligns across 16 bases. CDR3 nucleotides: TGTGCCAGCTCACCGGGACTAGCGGGAGGGCCGTCCGGGGAGCTGTTTTTT. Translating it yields CASSPGLAGGPSGELFF.